This T cell receptor (beta chain) was captured by sequencing in a study of blood T cell repertoires in COVID-19. In the study overall: Acute and convalescent COVID-19 samples came from the United States, Italy and Spain. PBMCs, B-cell-depleted T cells, or T cells were the source of the cDNA or gDNA that made up the material.

The CDR3 consists of 17 residues. V trimming: 1 base; J trimming: 3 bases; junction bases outside the gene matches: 7. Germline CDR1 SGHRS, CDR2 YFSETQ. Clones were read by immunoSEQ multiplex PCR, and TCRdb kept only the in-frame ones, dropping some. The data contain more than 110,000 clones, around 89% of them singletons. The origin of this receptor is a man aged 55 to 69 with active or convalescent COVID-19. The chain has TRBV5-1 and TRBJ1-2; 12 bases fit TRBD1. Sequences were obtained from peripheral blood. The CDR3 region is CASSLTGTGGADYGYTF. In DNA form, the CDR3 reads TGCGCCAGCAGCTTGACCGGGACAGGGGGCGCGGACTATGGCTACACCTTC.